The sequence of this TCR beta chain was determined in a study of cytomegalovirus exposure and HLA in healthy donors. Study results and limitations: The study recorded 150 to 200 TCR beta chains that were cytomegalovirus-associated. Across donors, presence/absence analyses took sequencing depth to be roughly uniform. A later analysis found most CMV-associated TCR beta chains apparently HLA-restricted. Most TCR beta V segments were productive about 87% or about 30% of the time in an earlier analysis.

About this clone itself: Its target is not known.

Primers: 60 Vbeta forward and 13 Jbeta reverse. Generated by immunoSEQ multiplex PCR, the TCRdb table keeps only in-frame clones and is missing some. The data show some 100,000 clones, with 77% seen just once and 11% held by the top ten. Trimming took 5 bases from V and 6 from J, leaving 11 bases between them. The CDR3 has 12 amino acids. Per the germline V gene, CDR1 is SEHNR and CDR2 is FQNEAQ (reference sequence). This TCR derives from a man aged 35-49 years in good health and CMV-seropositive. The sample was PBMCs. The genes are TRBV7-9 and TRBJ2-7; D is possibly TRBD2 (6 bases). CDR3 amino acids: CASSMGLIEQYF. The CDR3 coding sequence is TGTGCCAGCAGCATGGGACTTATCGAGCAGTACTTC.